This is a list of T cell receptor beta chains from one sample in a study of shared clonotypes between healthy human individuals. Assay: immunoSEQ multiplex PCR; the TCRdb copy retains only in-frame clones and omits some. Here the sample spans 2 million to 2.5 million clones, more than 85% being singletons. Sequences were obtained from naive CD4+ T cells from PBMCs. The receptors were sampled from a man aged 18 to 29 in good health. Some clones in this sample may be carry-over from other donors' samples. Each CDR3 is given with its conserved first and last residue. The order of the fields is D gene, clone size, V gene, J gene, CDR3 DNA, CDR3 protein. D genes are given only for firm matches. Not every row has a clone size; where given, it reads once, few, many or a size class.

D: TRBD1
size: .
V: TRBV19
J: TRBJ2-2
DNA: TGTGCCAGTAGTATCGGGACAGGGAGGGGTAACACCGGGGAGCTGTTTTTT
CDR3: CASSIGTGRGNTGELFF

D: TRBD1
size: once
V: TRBV11-2
J: TRBJ2-7
DNA: TGTGCCAGCAGCTTGACAGGGCCTTCGGGCTACGAGCAGTACTTC
CDR3: CASSLTGPSGYEQYF

D: .
size: .
V: TRBV28
J: TRBJ2-4
DNA: TGTGCCAGCAGTCCGATACAGGGAAGTGGAAACATTCAGTACTTC
CDR3: CASSPIQGSGNIQYF

D: TRBD2
size: .
V: TRBV9
J: TRBJ2-3
DNA: TGTGCCAGCAGCCCCGGGGGGACTAGCCGGACAGATACGCAGTATTTT
CDR3: CASSPGGTSRTDTQYF

D: .
size: .
V: TRBV28
J: TRBJ1-5
DNA: TGTGCCAGCAGCCGAGCGGGGGTAGTCAATCAGCCCCAGCATTTT
CDR3: CASSRAGVVNQPQHF

D: TRBD2
size: .
V: TRBV29-1
J: TRBJ2-7
DNA: TGCAGCAATACTAGCGGTCGATTTTCCTACGAGCAGTACTTC
CDR3: CSNTSGRFSYEQYF

D: TRBD2
size: .
V: TRBV7-2
J: TRBJ2-2
DNA: TGTGCCAGCAGCCGAGGACTAGCGGGAGTGAGGACCGGGGAGCTGTTTTTT
CDR3: CASSRGLAGVRTGELFF

D: .
size: .
V: TRBV18
J: TRBJ2-2
DNA: TGTGCCAGCTCACCATCAAACAGGAAGGGCCACACCGGGGAGCTGTTTTTT
CDR3: CASSPSNRKGHTGELFF

D: TRBD1
size: once
V: TRBV10-3
J: TRBJ2-1
DNA: TGTGCCATCAGTGAGTGGGGACAGGAGTACAATGAGCAGTTCTTC
CDR3: CAISEWGQEYNEQFF

D: .
size: .
V: TRBV2
J: TRBJ2-1
DNA: TGTGCCAGCAGAGAAAGCGGTAGCTCCTACAATGAGCAGTTCTTC
CDR3: CASRESGSSYNEQFF

D: .
size: .
V: TRBV29-1
J: TRBJ1-4
DNA: TGCAGCGTTGGGGGAAGGGCAACTAATGAAAAACTGTTTTTT
CDR3: CSVGGRATNEKLFF

D: .
size: .
V: TRBV6-1
J: TRBJ2-5
DNA: TGTGCCAGCAGTGAAAGAGGACTCCCAGCAGGCCCCCAGTACTTC
CDR3: CASSERGLPAGPQYF

D: TRBD2
size: .
V: TRBV28
J: TRBJ2-7
DNA: TGTGCCAGCAAAGGGCTAGCGGGGCCCTACGAGCAGTACTTC
CDR3: CASKGLAGPYEQYF

D: TRBD2
size: .
V: TRBV11-2
J: TRBJ2-1
DNA: TGTGCCAGCAGCGTGGGACTAGCGGAGCACAATGAGCAGTTCTTC
CDR3: CASSVGLAEHNEQFF

D: .
size: .
V: TRBV11-2
J: TRBJ2-5
DNA: TGTGCCAGCAGCTTAATTTCAGGGCAGGTGTGGGAGACCCAGTACTTC
CDR3: CASSLISGQVWETQYF

D: TRBD1
size: once
V: TRBV14
J: TRBJ2-7
DNA: TGTGCCAGCAGCCAAGGGGACAGCCGCTACGAGCAGTACTTC
CDR3: CASSQGDSRYEQYF